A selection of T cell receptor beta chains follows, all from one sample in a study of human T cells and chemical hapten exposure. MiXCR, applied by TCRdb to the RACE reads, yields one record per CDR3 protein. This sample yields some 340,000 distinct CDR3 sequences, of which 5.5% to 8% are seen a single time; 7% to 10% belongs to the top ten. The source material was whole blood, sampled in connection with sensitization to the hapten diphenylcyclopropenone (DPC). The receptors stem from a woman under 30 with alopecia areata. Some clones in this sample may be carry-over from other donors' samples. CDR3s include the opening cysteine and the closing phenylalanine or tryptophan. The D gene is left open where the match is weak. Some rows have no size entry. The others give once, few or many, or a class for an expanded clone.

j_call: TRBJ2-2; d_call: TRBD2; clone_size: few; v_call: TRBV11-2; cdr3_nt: TGTGCCAGCAGCTCGGGACTAGTCGTAAACACCGGGGAGCTGTTTTTT; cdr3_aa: CASSSGLVVNTGELFF
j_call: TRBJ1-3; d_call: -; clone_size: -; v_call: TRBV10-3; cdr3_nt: TGTGCCATCACCTCCTCGTCTCGGAAAAACACCATATATTTT; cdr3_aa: CAITSSSRKNTIYF
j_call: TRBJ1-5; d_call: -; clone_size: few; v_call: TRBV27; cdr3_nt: TGTGCCAGCAGTTTTGCACCGTTCAATCAGCCCCAGCATTTT; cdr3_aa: CASSFAPFNQPQHF
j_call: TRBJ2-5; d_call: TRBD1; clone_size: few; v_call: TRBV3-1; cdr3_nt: TGTGCCAGCAGCCAAGACCCCTGGGGGACAGGGAGAGAGACCCAGTACTTC; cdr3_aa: CASSQDPWGTGRETQYF
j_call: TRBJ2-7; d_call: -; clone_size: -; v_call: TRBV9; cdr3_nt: TGTGCCAGCAGTACGGGCCCATCCTACGAGCAGTACTTC; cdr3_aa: CASSTGPSYEQYF
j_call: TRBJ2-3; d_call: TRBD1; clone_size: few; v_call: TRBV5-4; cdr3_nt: TGTGCCAGCAGCTTGGGGGACAGGGCAGATACGCAGTATTTT; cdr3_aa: CASSLGDRADTQYF
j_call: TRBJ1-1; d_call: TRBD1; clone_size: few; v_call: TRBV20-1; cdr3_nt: TGCAGTGCTAGGGACAGGGAGGCTTTCTTT; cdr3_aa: CSARDREAFF
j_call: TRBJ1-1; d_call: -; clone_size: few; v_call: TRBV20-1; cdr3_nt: TGCAGTGCTAGAAAGTGGGACAACAGGGTGACTGAAGCTTTCTTT; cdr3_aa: CSARKWDNRVTEAFF
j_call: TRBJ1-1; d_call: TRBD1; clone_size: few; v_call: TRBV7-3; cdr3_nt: TGTGCCAGCAGCCCGCAGGGGGAGGGCACTGAAGCTTTCTTT; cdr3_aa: CASSPQGEGTEAFF
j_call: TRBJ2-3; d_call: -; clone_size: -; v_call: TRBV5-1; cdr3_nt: TGCGCCAGCAGCGGTCTCATCGACGGAGATAACACAGATACGCAGTATTTT; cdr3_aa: CASSGLIDGDNTDTQYF
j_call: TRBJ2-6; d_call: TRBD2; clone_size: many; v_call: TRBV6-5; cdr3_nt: TGTGCCAGCAGTCGGACTAGCGCCGCCTCTGGGGCCAACGTCCTGACTTTC; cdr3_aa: CASSRTSAASGANVLTF
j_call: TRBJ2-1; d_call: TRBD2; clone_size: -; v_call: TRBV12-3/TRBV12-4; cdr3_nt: TGTGCCAGCAGTTTATTCGCGGGGGGCGACTCCTACAATGAGCAGTTCTTC; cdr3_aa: CASSLFAGGDSYNEQFF
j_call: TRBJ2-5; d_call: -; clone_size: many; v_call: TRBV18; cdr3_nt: TGTGCCAGCTCACCACCCGCCCAAGAGACCCAGTACTTC; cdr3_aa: CASSPPAQETQYF
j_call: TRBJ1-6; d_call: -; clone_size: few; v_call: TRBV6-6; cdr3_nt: TGTGCCAGCAGTTACTTGGCAAGCTCCTATAATTCACCCCTCCACTTT; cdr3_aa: CASSYLASSYNSPLHF
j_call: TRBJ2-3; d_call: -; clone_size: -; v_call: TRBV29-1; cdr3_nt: TGCAGCGTTCAAACGCAGGACTTAACGCCTAGCACAGATACGCAGTATTTT; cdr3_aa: CSVQTQDLTPSTDTQYF
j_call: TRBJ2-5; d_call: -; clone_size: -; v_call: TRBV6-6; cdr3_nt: TGTGCCAGCAGTTATGGGACCCAGTACTTC; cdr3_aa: CASSYGTQYF
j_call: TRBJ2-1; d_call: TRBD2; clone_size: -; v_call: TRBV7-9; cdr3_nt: TGTGCCAGCAGCCTTAGCGGGGGCGGCTTCAATGAGCAGTTCTTC; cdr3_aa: CASSLSGGGFNEQFF
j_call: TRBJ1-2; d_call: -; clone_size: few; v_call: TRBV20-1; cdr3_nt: TGCAGTGCTATTGTCCTCCAGGCCACTAACTATGGCTACACCTTC; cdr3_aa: CSAIVLQATNYGYTF
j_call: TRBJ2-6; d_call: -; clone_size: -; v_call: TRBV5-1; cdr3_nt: TGCGCCAGCAGCCAGCTAACCGCCTACTCTGGGGCCAACGTCCTGACTTTC; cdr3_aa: CASSQLTAYSGANVLTF
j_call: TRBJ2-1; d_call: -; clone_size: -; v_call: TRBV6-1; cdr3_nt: TGTGCCAGCACTACGGACCGAGCCTACAATGAGCAGTTCTTC; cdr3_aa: CASTTDRAYNEQFF
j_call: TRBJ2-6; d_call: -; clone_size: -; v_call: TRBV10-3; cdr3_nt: TGTGCCATCAGCCCAGAAGGGCGTGGGGCCAACGTCCTGACTTTC; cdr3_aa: CAISPEGRGANVLTF
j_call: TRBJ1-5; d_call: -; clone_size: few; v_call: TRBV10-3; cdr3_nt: TGTGCCATCAGTCGGGAGGGAATGCAGCCCCAGCATTTT; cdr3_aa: CAISREGMQPQHF
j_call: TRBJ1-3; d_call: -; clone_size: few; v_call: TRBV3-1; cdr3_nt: TGTGCCAGCAGCCCCAGGATGAGCTCTGGAAACACCATATATTTT; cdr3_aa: CASSPRMSSGNTIYF
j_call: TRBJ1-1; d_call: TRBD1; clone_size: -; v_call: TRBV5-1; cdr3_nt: TGCGCCAGCAGCATGCTCCCTGGGACAGGGGGCACTGAAGCTTTCTTT; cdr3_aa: CASSMLPGTGGTEAFF
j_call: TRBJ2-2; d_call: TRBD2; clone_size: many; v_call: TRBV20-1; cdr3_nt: TGCAGTGCTAGGGGACTAGCGAACACCGGGGAGCTGTTTTTT; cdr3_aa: CSARGLANTGELFF
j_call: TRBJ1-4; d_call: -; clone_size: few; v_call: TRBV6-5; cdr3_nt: TGTGCCAGCAAAAACAGGGTTTATGAAAAACTGTTTTTT; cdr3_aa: CASKNRVYEKLFF
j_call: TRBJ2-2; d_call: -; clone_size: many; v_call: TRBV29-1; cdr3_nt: TGCAGCGTTGCCGAACAAGAGGGCGGGGAGCTGTTTTTT; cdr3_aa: CSVAEQEGGELFF
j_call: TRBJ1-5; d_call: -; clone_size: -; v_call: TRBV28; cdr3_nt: TGTGCCAGCAGTTCCCGCGGGGGGATCCCGAGCAATCAGCCCCAGCATTTT; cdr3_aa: CASSSRGGIPSNQPQHF
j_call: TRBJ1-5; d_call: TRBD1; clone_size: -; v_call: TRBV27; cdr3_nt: TGTGCCAGCAGTTTTTCTCCAGGGGGCGCGGGGGATCAGCCCCAGCATTTT; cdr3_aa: CASSFSPGGAGDQPQHF
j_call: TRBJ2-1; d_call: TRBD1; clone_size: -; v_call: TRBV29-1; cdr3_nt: TGCAGCGCTAATACAGGGGGCGCTGAGCAGTTCTTC; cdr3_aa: CSANTGGAEQFF
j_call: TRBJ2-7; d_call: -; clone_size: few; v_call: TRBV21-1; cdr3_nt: TGTGCCAGCAGCGCCGACTCGGCAGACGAGCAGTACTTC; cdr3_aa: CASSADSADEQYF
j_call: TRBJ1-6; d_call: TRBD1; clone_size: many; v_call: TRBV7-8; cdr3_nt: TGTGCCAGCAGCTTAGTGGTTCGCGGGACAGGGGATTCACCCCTCCACTTT; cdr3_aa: CASSLVVRGTGDSPLHF
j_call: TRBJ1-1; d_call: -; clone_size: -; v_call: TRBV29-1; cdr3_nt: TGCAGCGTTCTAAACACTGAAGCTTTCTTT; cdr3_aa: CSVLNTEAFF
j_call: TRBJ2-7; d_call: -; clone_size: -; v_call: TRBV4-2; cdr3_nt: TGTGCCAGCAGCCAAGCGTCCCCAAGGGGGAACGAGCAGTACTTC; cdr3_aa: CASSQASPRGNEQYF
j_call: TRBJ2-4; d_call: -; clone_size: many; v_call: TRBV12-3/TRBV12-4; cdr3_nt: TGTGCCAGCGGGTTAGCCAAAAACATTCAGTACTTC; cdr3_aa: CASGLAKNIQYF
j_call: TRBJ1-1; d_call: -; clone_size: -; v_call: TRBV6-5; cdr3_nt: TGTGCCAGTATCCAGAATATGAACACTGAAGCTTTCTTT; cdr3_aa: CASIQNMNTEAFF
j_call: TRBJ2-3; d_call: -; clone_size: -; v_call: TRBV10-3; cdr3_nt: TGTGCCATCAGTGAATGGTCAGTAATCACAGATACGCAGTATTTT; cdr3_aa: CAISEWSVITDTQYF
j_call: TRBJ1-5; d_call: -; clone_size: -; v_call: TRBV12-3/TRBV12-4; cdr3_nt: TGTGCCAGCAGTTCCAACAGGAATCAGCCCCAGCATTTT; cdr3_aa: CASSSNRNQPQHF
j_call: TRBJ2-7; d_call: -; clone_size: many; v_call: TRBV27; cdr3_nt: TGTGCCAGCAGTTTAAGCCCCTATCCCTCCTACGAGCAGTACTTC; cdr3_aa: CASSLSPYPSYEQYF
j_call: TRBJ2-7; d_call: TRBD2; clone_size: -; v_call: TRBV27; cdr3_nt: TGTGCCAGCAGGAGATCGGGACTAGACCCCTACGAGCAGTACTTC; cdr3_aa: CASRRSGLDPYEQYF
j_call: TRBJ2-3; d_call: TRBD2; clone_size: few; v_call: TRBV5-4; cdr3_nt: TGTGCCAGCAGCTTTGGGACTAGCGATCCAGATACGCAGTATTTT; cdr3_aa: CASSFGTSDPDTQYF
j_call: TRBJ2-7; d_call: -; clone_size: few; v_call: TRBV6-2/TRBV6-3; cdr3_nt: TGTGCCAGCAGTTCTCCCTCGGGACTTTGGTCCAGGGGCTCCTACGAGCAGTACTTC; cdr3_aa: CASSSPSGLWSRGSYEQYF
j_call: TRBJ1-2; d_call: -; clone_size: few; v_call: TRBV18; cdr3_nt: TGTGCCAGCTCACGCAGGGAGATGTATGGCTACACCTTC; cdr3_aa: CASSRREMYGYTF
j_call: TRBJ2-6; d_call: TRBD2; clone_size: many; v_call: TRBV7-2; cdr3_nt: TGTGCCAGCAGTGGGCAAGCGGGACGGACCTCTGGGGCCAACGTCCTGACTTTC; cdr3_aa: CASSGQAGRTSGANVLTF
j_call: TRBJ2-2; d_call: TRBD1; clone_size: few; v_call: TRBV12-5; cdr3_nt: TGTGCTAGTGGTTGGCGGGACAGGGAGGACGGGGAGCTGTTTTTT; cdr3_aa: CASGWRDREDGELFF
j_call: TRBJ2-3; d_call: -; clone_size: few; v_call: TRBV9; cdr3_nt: TGTGCCAGCAGCGTAGGGGGAGCGAGGGGCACAGATACGCAGTATTTT; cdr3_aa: CASSVGGARGTDTQYF
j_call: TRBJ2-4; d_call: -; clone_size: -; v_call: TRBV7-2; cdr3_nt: TGTGCCAGCAGCTTCCAGGGGCCAGCCAAAAACATTCAGTACTTC; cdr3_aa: CASSFQGPAKNIQYF
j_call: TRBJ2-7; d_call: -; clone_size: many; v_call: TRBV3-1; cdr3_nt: TGTGCCAGCAGCCAAGCGGGCGAGCAGTACTTC; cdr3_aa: CASSQAGEQYF
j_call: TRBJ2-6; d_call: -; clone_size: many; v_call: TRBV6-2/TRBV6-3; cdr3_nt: -; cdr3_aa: CASSTSGQGTAGANVLTF
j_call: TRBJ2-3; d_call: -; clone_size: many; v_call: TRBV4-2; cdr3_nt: TGTGCCAGCAGCCCTACCTCGTATACGCAGTATTTT; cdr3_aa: CASSPTSYTQYF
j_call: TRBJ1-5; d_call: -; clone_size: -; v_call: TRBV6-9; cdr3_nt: TGTGCCAGCAGTTCCACAACGGGGAATAGCAATCAGCCCCAGCATTTT; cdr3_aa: CASSSTTGNSNQPQHF
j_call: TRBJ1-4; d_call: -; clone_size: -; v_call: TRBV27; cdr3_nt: TGTGCCAGCAGGAGGGGTACCTTTAATGAAAAACTGTTTTTT; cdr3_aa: CASRRGTFNEKLFF
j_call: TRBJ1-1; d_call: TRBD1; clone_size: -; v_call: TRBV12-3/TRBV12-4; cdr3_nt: TGTGCCAGCAGAAGTACCGGGACAGAAGGCACTGAAGCTTTCTTT; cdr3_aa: CASRSTGTEGTEAFF
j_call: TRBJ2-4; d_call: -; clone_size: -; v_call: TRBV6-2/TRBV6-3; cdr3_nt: TGTGCCAGCAGTTACGCTAGAGCGAACATTCAGTACTTC; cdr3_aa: CASSYARANIQYF
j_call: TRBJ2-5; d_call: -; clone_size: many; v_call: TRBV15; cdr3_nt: TGTGCCACCAGCAGAGATGGGGGAAGGGAGGAAGAGACCCAGTACTTC; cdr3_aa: CATSRDGGREEETQYF